This TCR beta chain originates from a study of identical twins' blood T cells. Study-level points and caveats: Out-of-frame TCRbeta clonotypes reportedly had markedly more similar V usage in twins than unrelated donors.

A previously described protocol, modified, built RNA-based TCR cDNA libraries. TCRdb used MiXCR to reprocess the 5' RACE reads, holding one entry per CDR3 protein. The sample records around 380,000 distinct CDR3 sequences, roughly 27% being singletons. In the case of this clonotype: Antigen: not known. It is likely a read error, because the conserved phenylalanine at the end of the CDR3 is missing. It is unclear where the CDR3 begins or ends on the DNA, so no DNA is shown, and the CDR3 is as TCRdb lists it.

Germline V gene lookup returns CDR1 SEHNR and CDR2 FQNEAQ (reference sequence). Both ends counted, the CDR3 spans 13 residues. Specimen: PBMCs. This sequence joins TRBV7-9 and TRBJ1-2; the table names TRBD1, a call not compared with the DNA. The receptor's source is a woman between 18 and 50 years old in good health. CDR3 sequence: CAGSLAAVREHTS.